The clone carrying this T cell receptor (beta chain) was detected many times. This CDR3 is built from 14 residues. Trimming took off 4 bases at V and 5 bases at J, with 15 bases between the two ends. Per germline, CDR1 SGDLS and CDR2 YYNGEE. The data stem from a study of blood T cells in healthy people across ages. The overall study: Per every two T cells, about one barcoded beta molecule was captured by template switching.

Drawn from each donor were approximately 9.5 milliliters of peripheral blood. The use of a sample-barcoded 5' primer and a J-beta primer mix characterized a second PCR of about 7 to 12 cycles. TCRdb called the 5' RACE reads again in MiXCR, with one record for every CDR3 protein. In the table there are around 670,000 distinct CDR3 sequences, under 30% of which are singletons. The material sequenced was blood. This chain joins TRBV9 and TRBJ1-2; unclear D gene. This receptor was obtained from a woman of 80 years or more in good health. Here the CDR3 DNA reads TGTGCCAGCAGCCCCAGCCTTGAAACTTATGGCTACACCTTC. It encodes CASSPSLETYGYTF.